This T cell receptor (beta chain) was recovered during a study of T-cell memory formation after mild COVID-19. Study summary: Largely donor-specific TCR clusters were found. Whole-study findings and limits: There was a balanced CD4/CD8 profile in clones contracting day 15 to 85, and later expanders leaned CD4+. Within pre-infection memory, some responding clones were found, suggesting cross-reactive memory joined.

Germline CDR1 is SGHRS and CDR2 is YFSETQ. The CDR3 length is 17 residues. V lost 2 bases and J lost 3, with 18 bases in between. TCRdb independently ran MiXCR on the 5' RACE reads; one entry per CDR3 protein. Among some 130,000 distinct CDR3 sequences listed, about 6.5% were seen once. This clonotype occurred many times. Its antigen is still unknown. The sample taken for sequencing was PBMCs or a T cell subset sorted from them (not recorded which). This receptor was taken from an adult woman who had mild COVID-19 (a few samples of this study predate the infection). Cell type and time point are not known. The rearrangement joins TRBV5-1 to TRBJ2-4, with D tentatively TRBD1 (5 bases). The CDR3 reads CASSLSPGSLGKNIQYF. CDR3 DNA: TGCGCCAGCAGCTTATCGCCAGGGTCTTTAGGCAAAAACATTCAGTACTTC. Drawing the rest from reference TRBV5-1 and TRBJ2-4, the complete variable domain is KAGVTQTPRYLIKTRGQQVTLSCSPISGHRSVSWYQQTPGQGLQFLFEYFSETQRNKGNFPGRFSGRQFSNSRSEMNVSTLELGDSALYLCASSLSPGSLGKNIQYFGAGTRLSVL.